The T cell receptor (beta chain) described here comes from a study of metastatic and nonmetastatic thyroid tumors. At the level of the study: Malignant thyroid and benign thyroid patients provided blood and tumor or nodule tissue whose repertoires were compared.

General observations from the study: Malignant thyroid tumors reportedly had TCR beta diversity that was significantly higher than in benign nodules, in blood and tumor.

Treatment of any kind had been given to no patient before thyroid surgery. Per the authors' pipeline: It was from CDR3 differences across clinicopathological groups that a distant-metastasis classifier for papillary thyroid cancer was built. TCRdb re-called clones via MiXCR from the PCR reads. What appears here as the V and J calls and clone size reflects TCRdb's work, not the paper's. Of approximately 20,000 clones in the sample, approximately 14% were seen once. The length of the CDR3 is 15 residues. CDR1 and CDR2 from the germline V gene are SQVTM and ANQGSEA. About this clone: What it binds is not known. Just one base apart from a much larger clone, this may be a read error.

V gene TRBV29-1 combines with J gene TRBJ1-1; D is perhaps TRBD1 (5 bases). Sequencing was performed on tumor tissue. This TCR was recovered from a female donor with papillary thyroid cancer or a benign thyroid nodule (not recorded which). Some clones in this sample may be carry-over from other donors' samples. CDR3 residues: CSVDRGWGMNNEAFF. CDR3 coding DNA: TGCAGCGTTGACCGGGGTTGGGGGATGAACAATGAAGCTTTCTTT.